Each of the 32 T cell receptor beta chains below was sequenced from the same sample in a study of blood T cell repertoires in COVID-19 (dated by TCRdb to 2018 to 2021). Libraries came from the immunoSEQ multiplex PCR assay. Sourced from immuneACCESS, this table was stored by TCRdb with only in-frame sequences that have V and J called. A share of the clones is absent; for the studies checked, an unresolved V gene accounts for under half, and the remainder has no known explanation. The sample table shows roughly 150,000 clones, and about 80% are seen once. The top ten hold roughly 3.4% of the sample. Input material: PBMCs or T cells enriched from blood (not recorded which). Receptors originate from a woman aged 55-69 years who had recovered from COVID-19.

The chain employs TRBV6-5 and TRBJ1-1; a possible D gene is TRBD1 (6 bases). V dropped 6 bases and J dropped 3 bases, with 11 bases sitting between them. CDR3 length: 13 amino acids. Germline V gene lookup returns CDR1 MNHEY and CDR2 SVGAGI. CDR3 amino acids: CASSRRGDTEAFF. The CDR3 DNA reads TGTGCCAGCAGCCGCAGGGGAGACACTGAAGCTTTCTTT.

The table lists this clone with a few counts. The gene calls are TRBV5-1 and TRBJ2-2, with 10 bases fitting TRBD2. Germline lookup yields CDR1 SGHRS and CDR2 YFSETQ. With 0 bases clipped from V and 1 base from J, the junction kept 15 bases outside the gene matches. The CDR3 covers 21 residues. The CDR3 DNA sequence: TGCGCCAGCAGCTTGGCCTTCAGCGGGGGGGCCGATACTAGGAACACCGGGGAGCTGTTTTTT. Its translation is CASSLAFSGGADTRNTGELFF.

This chain joins TRBV5-5 and TRBJ2-3; D may be TRBD1 (8 bases). Germline V gene sequence: CDR1 SGHKS, CDR2 YYEKEE (reference sequence). CDR3 length equals 16 residues. V was clipped by 4 bases and J by 4 bases, with 19 bases between them. The chain's CDR3 is CASSLSQGGFADTQYF. CDR3 in DNA: TGTGCCAGCAGCCTATCACAGGGGGGGTTTGCAGATACGCAGTATTTT.

This chain links TRBV3-1 (or the pseudogene TRBV3-2) with TRBJ2-1; 11 bases are a match to TRBD2. This CDR3 has 15 residues. The ends lost 4 bases at V and 7 bases at J; junction bases unmatched: 6. The V gene's germline CDR1 is LGHDT and CDR2 YNNKEL (reference sequence). The CDR3 sequence is CASSRLTSGANEQFF. CDR3 DNA: TGTGCCAGCAGCCGATTGACTAGCGGGGCTAATGAGCAGTTCTTC.

V is TRBV28 and J is TRBJ2-7; 10 bases line up with TRBD1. V dropped 2 bases and J dropped 2; count of bases not matched to a gene: 9. Looked up from germline, CDR1 is MDHEN and CDR2 is SYDVKM. The CDR3 spans 17 residues. The CDR3 protein is CASSLGQGDPRAYEQYF. For the CDR3, the DNA is TGTGCCAGCAGTTTAGGACAGGGGGATCCTAGGGCCTACGAGCAGTACTTC.

The chain uses TRBV2 and TRBJ2-4, with TRBD1 as a possible D gene (6 bases). V lost 4 bases and J 2 bases, leaving 15 bases between the germline ends. Germline assignment: CDR1 SNHLY and CDR2 FYNNEI. The CDR3 contains 16 residues. DNA of the CDR3: TGTGCCAGCAGTGGTCAGGGGATCTACCCCAAAAACATTCAGTACTTC. This encodes CASSGQGIYPKNIQYF. The entire variable domain, with the rest obtained from reference TRBV2 and TRBJ2-4, is as follows: EPEVTQTPSHQVTQMGQEVILRCVPISNHLYFYWYRQILGQKVEFLVSFYNNEISEKSEIFDDQFSVERPDGSNFTLKIRSTKLEDSAMYFCASSGQGIYPKNIQYFGAGTRLSVL.

This chain uses TRBV18 with TRBJ1-5; 7 nucleotides agree with TRBD1. The trim removed 4 bases at V and 5 bases at J, leaving 2 bases unmatched. From germline, CDR1 is KGHSH and CDR2 LQKENI. This CDR3 comprises 13 residues. CDR3 bases: TGTGCCAGCTCACTAGACAGGGATCAGCCCCAGCATTTT. Translated, it gives CASSLDRDQPQHF.

The chain recombines TRBV7-2 with TRBJ1-2; 8 bases match TRBD1. Germline values: CDR1 SGHTA, CDR2 FQGNSA. Unmatched junction bases numbered 7, after V lost 5 bases and J lost 2 bases. The CDR3 runs 15 residues. The CDR3 reads CASSPRQGWNYGYTF. The CDR3 DNA is TGTGCCAGCAGCCCTAGACAGGGGTGGAACTATGGCTACACCTTC.

The gene calls are TRBV27 and TRBJ1-2, with TRBD1 as a possible D gene (5 bases). V was cut by 3 bases and J by 2 bases, with 10 bases left in between. CDR3 length: 14 residues. Germline loops: CDR1 MNHEY, CDR2 SMNVEV (reference sequence). CDR3 in amino acids: CASSFYPGNYGYTF. The CDR3 bases are TGTGCCAGCAGTTTCTATCCAGGGAACTATGGCTACACCTTC.

In its sample, this clone was seen once. The chain carries TRBV30 and TRBJ1-4, with TRBD1 matching 7 bases. V lost 4 bases to trimming and J lost 8 bases; unmatched junction nucleotides: 7. The CDR3 is made up of 13 amino acids. Germline CDR1 GTSNPN, CDR2 SVGIG (reference sequence). The CDR3 DNA reads TGTGCCTGGAAGGGGGCGGGTGGGGAAAAACTGTTTTTT. It encodes CAWKGAGGEKLFF.

The rearrangement links TRBV30 to TRBJ1-2; 7 nucleotides align to TRBD1. The CDR3 runs 17 residues. The V and J ends lost 2 bases and 7 bases, in that order; junction bases with no gene match: 19. CDR1 is GTSNPN and CDR2 is SVGIG in the germline V gene (reference sequence). The CDR3 DNA sequence: TGTGCCTGGAGTTTGATAACAGGGGAATCGGGGTTTGTTGGCTACACCTTC. It codes for CAWSLITGESGFVGYTF.

The chain recombines TRBV5-4 with TRBJ2-4, with D perhaps TRBD1 (6 bases). V lost 0 bases and J 0 bases, leaving 16 bases between the germline ends. CDR3 length equals 18 residues. Germline V CDR1 and CDR2: SGHNT, YYREEE (reference sequence). Here the CDR3 DNA reads TGTGCCAGCAGCTTGGTTCAGGGGAAGAGCCTAGCCAAAAACATTCAGTACTTC. Translation: CASSLVQGKSLAKNIQYF. The full variable domain, its missing parts supplied by reference TRBV5-4 and TRBJ2-4, is ETGVTQSPTHLIKTRGQQVTLRCSSQSGHNTVSWYQQALGQGPQFIFQYYREEENGRGNFPPRFSGLQFPNYSSELNVNALELDDSALYLCASSLVQGKSLAKNIQYFGAGTRLSVL.

This clone has a single count. The V gene is TRBV9, the J gene TRBJ1-2, with D possibly TRBD1 on 6 matching bases. CDR3 length equals 14 residues. V shed 0 bases and J shed 7 bases, with 13 bases lying between them. Germline lookup yields CDR1 SGDLS and CDR2 YYNGEE. The CDR3: CASSVVTGQSGYTF. DNA for the CDR3: TGTGCCAGCAGCGTAGTTACAGGGCAGTCTGGCTACACCTTC.

The V call is TRBV18, the J call TRBJ1-1, with D perhaps matching TRBD1 (6 bases). V was clipped by 5 bases and J by 0 bases, with 13 bases between them. Germline CDR1 KGHSH, CDR2 LQKENI. The length of the CDR3 is 15 residues. CDR3 region: CASSATTGLNTEAFF. The CDR3 DNA is TGTGCCAGCTCAGCCACGACAGGCTTGAACACTGAAGCTTTCTTT.

The rearrangement links TRBV19 to TRBJ1-1, with TRBD1 matching 9 bases. V trimming: 10 bases; J trimming: 5 bases; junction bases outside the gene matches: 14. The CDR3 has 15 residues. CDR1 LNHDA and CDR2 SQIVND come from the germline V gene (reference sequence). CDR3 coding DNA: TGTGCCACTTCTCTCACCGGGACAGGGAGGACTGAAGCTTTCTTT. Translated: CATSLTGTGRTEAFF.

The rearrangement uses TRBV10-1 and TRBJ2-7; D possibly corresponds to TRBD2 (6 bases). Germline V gene sequence: CDR1 WNHNN, CDR2 SYGVQD (reference sequence). The CDR3 covers 14 residues. V was clipped by 4 bases and J by 3 bases, with 13 bases between them. The CDR3 bases are TGCGCCAGCAGTGGTCCTTTGGAGGGCTACGAGCAGTACTTC. Its translation is CASSGPLEGYEQYF.

The V call is TRBV25-1, the J call TRBJ2-5, with 7 bases matching TRBD1. The CDR3 sequence is 14 residues long. Trimming cost V 8 bases and J 5 bases; bases outside gene matches: 11. Germline assignment: CDR1 MGHDK and CDR2 SYGVNS. The CDR3, as DNA: TGTGCCAGCGACGACGTGAGGGGGCAGGAGACCCAGTACTTC. This codes for CASDDVRGQETQYF.

This chain joins TRBV5-4 and TRBJ1-2, with D uncertain. This CDR3 spans 14 amino acids. Germline V CDR1 and CDR2: SGHNT, YYREEE (reference sequence). V lost 4 bases and J 8 bases, leaving 18 bases between the germline ends. Here the CDR3 DNA reads TGTGCCAGCAGCCAGGTCGGGAGTTTGGAGGGCTACACCTTC. Translation gives CASSQVGSLEGYTF.

This clone has just a few counts. V gene TRBV7-2 combines with J gene TRBJ1-2; D perhaps matches TRBD1 (6 bases). The CDR3 extends over 14 amino acids. In germline, CDR1 is SGHTA, CDR2 FQGNSA. The V gene lost 5 bases and the J gene lost 5 bases, with 15 bases spanning the gap. In nucleotides, the CDR3 is TGTGCCAGCAGCCAGCAGGGGCCTCTGTATGGCTACACCTTC. It translates to CASSQQGPLYGYTF.

The V gene is TRBV5-1, the J gene TRBJ2-7; a weak D match, TRBD1 (5 bases). The CDR3 runs to 14 residues. Looked up from germline, CDR1 is SGHRS and CDR2 is YFSETQ. Trimming pared 4 bases from V and 5 bases from J, leaving 16 bases between. CDR3 nucleotides: TGCGCCAGCAGCCCGAGGACAAATAGAGACGAGCAGTACTTC. It is translated as CASSPRTNRDEQYF. Supplemented by reference TRBV5-1 and TRBJ2-7, the full variable domain reads KAGVTQTPRYLIKTRGQQVTLSCSPISGHRSVSWYQQTPGQGLQFLFEYFSETQRNKGNFPGRFSGRQFSNSRSEMNVSTLELGDSALYLCASSPRTNRDEQYFGPGTRLTVT.

The J gene is TRBJ1-1, the V gene TRBV4-1, with D hard to call. Trimming shortened V by 1 base and J by 7 bases, and 7 bases separated the two germline ends. This CDR3 is 12 amino acids long. Looked up from germline, CDR1 is MGHRA and CDR2 is YSYEKL. CDR3: CASSQGADEAFF. In nucleotides, the CDR3 is TGCGCCAGCAGCCAAGGGGCAGATGAAGCTTTCTTT.

This clone showed up just a few times. The V and J genes are TRBV12-3 or TRBV12-4 and TRBJ1-2, with D possibly being TRBD1 (6 bases). The CDR3 runs 13 residues. V lost 3 bases and J lost 6, with 11 bases in between. CDR3 region: CASSLTPGDGYTF. CDR3 nucleotides: TGTGCCAGCAGTTTGACGCCAGGGGATGGCTACACCTTC.

V and J are TRBV25-1 and TRBJ1-1, with D perhaps matching TRBD1 (5 bases). V was clipped by 5 bases and J by 3 bases, with 13 bases between them. Germline V gene lookup returns CDR1 MGHDK and CDR2 SYGVNS. This CDR3 region has 14 residues. The CDR3 sequence: CASSPQVVDTEAFF. CDR3 sequence (DNA): TGTGCCAGCAGTCCACAGGTAGTGGACACTGAAGCTTTCTTT.

The rearrangement uses TRBV19 and TRBJ1-6; 7 nucleotides agree with TRBD1. V lost 5 bases, J lost 7 bases, and 5 bases stayed unmatched. The CDR3 totals 14 residues. CDR1 is LNHDA, CDR2 SQIVND, per germline (reference sequence). CDR3: CASSATGENSPLHF. CDR3 nucleotides: TGTGCCAGTAGTGCAACAGGGGAAAATTCACCCCTCCACTTT.

This chain links TRBV5-1 with TRBJ2-7; the D gene is possibly TRBD1 (5 bases). This CDR3 contains 13 residues. Germline CDR1 SGHRS, CDR2 YFSETQ. V gave up 0 bases and J gave up 6 bases, with 10 bases separating them. Here the CDR3 DNA reads TGCGCCAGCAGCTTGGCGGCAGGGTTCGAGCAGTACTTC. This codes for CASSLAAGFEQYF.

The chain recombines TRBV5-6 with TRBJ1-6; 7 bases agree with TRBD1. V was clipped by 4 bases and J by 6 bases; unmatched bases: 7. The CDR3 spans 15 residues. Germline V gene lookup returns CDR1 SGHDT and CDR2 YYEEEE. CDR3 sequence reads: CASSPRQGPNSPLHF. The CDR3 nucleotides read TGTGCCAGCAGCCCAAGACAGGGCCCTAATTCACCCCTCCACTTT.

The sample holds one count of this clone. The chain has TRBV7-2 and TRBJ1-1; possible D gene TRBD1, 5 bases. The CDR3 has 18 amino acids. The V end lost 3 bases, the J end lost 5 bases, and 25 bases lay between the germline ends. Looked up from germline, CDR1 is SGHTA and CDR2 is FQGNSA. CDR3 region: CASSFKLQAQTPTTEAFF. The CDR3 DNA sequence: TGTGCCAGCAGCTTTAAGCTACAGGCTCAGACTCCGACGACTGAAGCTTTCTTT.

This chain connects TRBV30 to TRBJ2-3; possibly TRBD1 for D (6 bases). CDR3 length: 12 residues. Trimming shortened V by 5 bases and J by 11 bases, and 17 bases separated the two germline ends. Germline assignment: CDR1 GTSNPN and CDR2 SVGIG (reference sequence). The CDR3 region has the DNA TGTGCCTGGCGAAAAGGGGCAGGGGTGCAGTATTTT. Protein product: CAWRKGAGVQYF.

This clone was detected a few times. The rearrangement joins TRBV3-1 (or the pseudogene TRBV3-2) to TRBJ2-7; 10 nucleotides align to TRBD1. The CDR3 runs to 14 residues. The V gene's germline CDR1 is LGHDT and CDR2 YNNKEL (reference sequence). V dropped 4 bases and J dropped 3; count of bases not matched to a gene: 3. The CDR3 nucleotides read TGTGCCAGCAGCCTAGGACAGGGGGGCTACGAGCAGTACTTC. It encodes CASSLGQGGYEQYF.

The V and J genes are TRBV6-5 and TRBJ2-7; 9 bases are shared with TRBD1. After removal of 9 bases from V and 5 bases from J, the junction contained 5 bases not matched to a gene. Germline V gives CDR1 MNHEY, CDR2 SVGAGI. This CDR3 region has 12 residues. CDR3 in amino acids: CARPTGGNEQYF. As DNA, the CDR3 is TGTGCCAGACCGACAGGGGGGAACGAGCAGTACTTC.

The V gene is TRBV10-2, the J gene TRBJ2-3, with 9 bases that match TRBD1. The trim removed 10 bases at V and 5 bases at J, leaving 16 bases unmatched. The CDR3 runs to 16 residues. Germline values: CDR1 WSHSY, CDR2 SAAADI. The CDR3 is CATSANRGRVGDTQYF. CDR3 nucleotides: TGCGCCACTTCGGCAAACAGGGGGCGAGTAGGAGATACGCAGTATTTT.

A remark on this clone: Other DNA sequences in the sample encode the same CDR3. The chain is built from TRBV10-3 and TRBJ2-3; 9 nucleotides align to TRBD2. The CDR3 is 15 amino acids. With 4 bases clipped from V and 2 bases from J, the junction kept 4 bases outside the gene matches. CDR1 and CDR2 (germline): ENHRY, SYGVKD. The CDR3 region has the DNA TGTGCCATCAGTGTAGGCGGGGGGGCCACAGATACGCAGTATTTT. Amino acid sequence: CAISVGGGATDTQYF.